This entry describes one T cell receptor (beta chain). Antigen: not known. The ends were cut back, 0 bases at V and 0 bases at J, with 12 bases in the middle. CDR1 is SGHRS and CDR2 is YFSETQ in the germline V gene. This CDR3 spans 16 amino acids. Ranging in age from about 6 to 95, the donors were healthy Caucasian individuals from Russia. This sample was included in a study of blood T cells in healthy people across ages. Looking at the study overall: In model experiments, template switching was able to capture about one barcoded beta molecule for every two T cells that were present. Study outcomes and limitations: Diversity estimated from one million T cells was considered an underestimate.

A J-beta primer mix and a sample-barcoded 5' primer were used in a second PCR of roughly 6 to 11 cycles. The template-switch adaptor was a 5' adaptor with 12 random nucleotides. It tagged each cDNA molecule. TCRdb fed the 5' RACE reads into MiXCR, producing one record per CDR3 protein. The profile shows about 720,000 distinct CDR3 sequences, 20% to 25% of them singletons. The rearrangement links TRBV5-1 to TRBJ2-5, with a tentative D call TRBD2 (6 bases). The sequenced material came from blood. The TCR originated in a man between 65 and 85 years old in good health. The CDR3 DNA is TGCGCCAGCAGCTTGGAGTTGGGAGGAGACCAAGAGACCCAGTACTTC. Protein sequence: CASSLELGGDQETQYF. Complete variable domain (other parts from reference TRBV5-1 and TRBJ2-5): KAGVTQTPRYLIKTRGQQVTLSCSPISGHRSVSWYQQTPGQGLQFLFEYFSETQRNKGNFPGRFSGRQFSNSRSEMNVSTLELGDSALYLCASSLELGGDQETQYFGPGTRLLVL.